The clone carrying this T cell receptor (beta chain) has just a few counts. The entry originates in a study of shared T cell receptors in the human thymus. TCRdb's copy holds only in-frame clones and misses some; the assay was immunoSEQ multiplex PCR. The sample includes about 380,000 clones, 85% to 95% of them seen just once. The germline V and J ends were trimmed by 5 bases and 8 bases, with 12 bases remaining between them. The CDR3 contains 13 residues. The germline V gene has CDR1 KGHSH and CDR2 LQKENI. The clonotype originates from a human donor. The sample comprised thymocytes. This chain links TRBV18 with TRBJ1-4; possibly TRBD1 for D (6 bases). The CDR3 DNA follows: TGTGCCAGCTCATCCGGACAGAGGGAAAAACTGTTTTTT. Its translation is CASSSGQREKLFF.